A single sample is the source of the 17 T cell receptor beta chains below, sequenced in a study of T cells in women clearing cervical HPV infection. Assay: immunoSEQ multiplex PCR; the TCRdb copy retains only in-frame clones and omits some. The sample holds roughly 48,000 clones. The sequencing input was blood buffy coat. The origin of the receptors is a woman between 18 and 70 years old with a cervical HPV16 infection that either progressed to CIN3+ or cleared (not recorded which).

In regard to this clone: The CDR3 end falls 3 residues outside the read, so it is completed with the germline J gene. V and J are TRBV20-1 and TRBJ2-1; 8 bases are a match to TRBD2. The CDR3 loop spans 18 amino acids. The V and J ends lost 5 bases and 0 bases, in that order; junction bases with no gene match: 15. Germline CDR1 is DFQATT and CDR2 is SNEGSKA (reference sequence). CDR3 bases read: TGCAGTGCTGACAGAATAAATATAGCGGGGAGCTCCTACAATGAG. Its translation: CSADRINIAGSSYNE. The full CDR3 sequence reads CSADRINIAGSSYNEQFF.

The part of the CDR3 DNA that was read is TGTGCCAGTAGTGTTGGAGAGGGGTGGAATTCACCC. Its translation is CASSVGEGWNSP. The whole CDR3 sequence is CASSVGEGWNSPLHF. The chain uses TRBV19 and TRBJ1-6; D is possibly TRBD1 (5 bases). The read stops 3 residues short of the end of the CDR3; the missing end is completed from the germline J gene. Looked up from germline, CDR1 is LNHDA and CDR2 is SQIVND (reference sequence). The CDR3 covers 15 residues. Between the trimmed V and J ends, which lost 5 bases and 7 bases, there was a span of 15 bases.

Comment on this clone: The CDR3 end lies 3 residues beyond the end of the read and is filled in from the germline J gene. The rearrangement uses TRBV30 and TRBJ2-5; D uncertain. The V end was cut by 0 bases, the J end by 5 bases, with 7 bases between. CDR3 length: 12 residues. Looked up from germline, CDR1 is GTSNPN and CDR2 is SVGIG (reference sequence). The covered CDR3 bases are TGTGCCTGGAGTGTATACGCGGAGACC. The encoded protein is CAWSVYAET. The full CDR3 sequence reads CAWSVYAETQYF.

On this clone itself: The read halts 3 residues ahead of the CDR3 end, with the missing end drawn from the germline J gene. This chain uses TRBV20-1 with TRBJ1-1; D gene uncertain. The CDR3 loop spans 17 amino acids. The germline V gene encodes CDR1 DFQATT and CDR2 SNEGSKA (reference sequence). Trimming removed 0 bases from V and 0 bases from J, with 17 bases in between. The CDR3 here is CSARDRFRNTMNTEAFF. Incomplete CDR3 DNA: TGCAGTGCTAGAGATCGATTTCGTAACACCATGAACACTGAA.

As for this clone: The read falls 3 residues short of the CDR3 end, and the missing part is taken from the germline J gene. The chain combines TRBV11-2 with TRBJ2-5, with no clear D. Trimming stripped 5 bases from V and 5 bases from J, with 9 bases between. This CDR3 has 12 residues. Germline CDR1 SGHAT, CDR2 FQNNGV. The covered CDR3 bases are TGTGCCAGCAGCCAAGCCTGGGAGACC. Its translation is CASSQAWET. The full-length CDR3 reads as CASSQAWETQYF.

As to this clone: The read terminates 3 residues before the CDR3 end, so the remaining end is supplied by the germline J gene. V is TRBV10-1 and J is TRBJ2-3; 7 nucleotides match TRBD2. The trim removed 2 bases at V and 6 bases at J, leaving 11 bases unmatched. The length of the CDR3 is 16 residues. CDR1 is WNHNN, CDR2 SYGVQD, per germline (reference sequence). Incomplete CDR3 DNA: TGCGCCAGCAGTGAGCCGAGACTAGCTGCGGGGGATACG. This encodes CASSEPRLAAGDT. The complete CDR3 sequence is CASSEPRLAAGDTQYF.

About this clone itself: The read stops 3 residues short of the end of the CDR3; the missing end is completed from the germline J gene. J is TRBJ2-4 and V is TRBV10-1, with D uncertain. V was shortened by 8 bases and J by 0 bases, with 14 bases between the two germline ends. The CDR3 length is 15 residues. CDR1 and CDR2 from the germline V gene are WNHNN and SYGVQD (reference sequence). Partial CDR3 DNA: TGCGCCAGCCACCTCCCAGGAATAGCCAAAAACATT. Protein product: CASHLPGIAKNI. The whole CDR3 is CASHLPGIAKNIQYF.

A word on this clone: Sequencing ends 3 residues short of the CDR3 end; the germline J gene provides the rest. The chain carries TRBV19 and TRBJ2-7; 10 bases match TRBD1. Losses at the gene ends were 3 bases for V and 5 bases for J; bases not matched to a gene: 7. Per germline, CDR1 LNHDA and CDR2 SQIVND (reference sequence). This CDR3 has 15 amino acids. The CDR3 bases that were read are TGTGCCAGTAGTATTGGGAGGGACAGGGGCCACGAG. Amino acid sequence: CASSIGRDRGHE. The full CDR3 is CASSIGRDRGHEQYF. The full variable domain, its missing parts supplied by reference TRBV19 and TRBJ2-7, is DGGITQSPKYLFRKEGQNVTLSCEQNLNHDAMYWYRQDPGQGLRLIYYSQIVNDFQKGDIAEGYSVSREKKESFPLTVTSAQKNPTAFYLCASSIGRDRGHEQYFGPGTRLTVT.

Comments on this clone: The read ends 3 residues early relative to the CDR3; the germline J gene fills the gap. The chain couples TRBV7-2 to TRBJ2-3, with D possibly being TRBD2 (6 bases). The germline V gene encodes CDR1 SGHTA and CDR2 FQGNSA. V was cut by 3 bases and J by 6 bases, with 13 bases left in between. The CDR3 covers 14 residues. The part of the CDR3 DNA that was read is TGTGCCAGCAGCTTCGGGGACTCAAGGGATACG. Protein: CASSFGDSRDT. The full CDR3 reads CASSFGDSRDTQYF.

Concerning this clone: The read ends 3 residues early relative to the CDR3; the germline J gene fills the gap. The chain has TRBV10-1 and TRBJ2-3; 10 nucleotides line up with TRBD2. Germline trimming cut 10 bases from V and 2 bases from J; bases unmatched to any gene: 6. The V gene's germline CDR1 is WNHNN and CDR2 SYGVQD (reference sequence). The CDR3 is 14 amino acids. The CDR3 bases that were read are TGCGCCACCGGACTAGCGGCGAACACAGATACG. Translation: CATGLAANTDT. The full CDR3 protein is CATGLAANTDTQYF.

A word on this clone: The CDR3 end is not reached by the read, which stops 3 residues before it; the germline J gene fills it in. This chain joins TRBV18 and TRBJ2-2; 7 nucleotides line up with TRBD1. Germline CDR1 reads KGHSH; CDR2 reads LQKENI. This CDR3 region has 16 residues. The V and J ends lost 2 bases and 4 bases, in that order; junction bases with no gene match: 7. Incomplete CDR3 DNA: TGTGCCAGCTCACCAAGACAGGGCTCTGGCACCGGGGAG. Translated: CASSPRQGSGTGE. The CDR3 reads in full as CASSPRQGSGTGELFF. The variable domain in full, completed from reference TRBV18 and TRBJ2-2, reads NAGVMQNPRHLVRRRGQEARLRCSPMKGHSHVYWYRQLPEEGLKFMVYLQKENIIDESGMPKERFSAEFPKEGPSILRIQQVVRGDSAAYFCASSPRQGSGTGELFFGEGSRLTVL.

In regard to this clone: The CDR3 is cut off 3 residues early in the read; its end comes from the germline J gene. The chain joins TRBV14 to TRBJ2-3; D not certain. Germline V gene lookup returns CDR1 SGHDN and CDR2 FVKESK. V dropped 4 bases and J dropped 2 bases, with 10 bases sitting between them. CDR3 length: 14 residues. The part of the CDR3 DNA that was read is TGTGCCAGCAGCCCTAATTTTCTCACAGATACG. Residues: CASSPNFLTDT. The full-length CDR3 reads as CASSPNFLTDTQYF. Variable domain in full (rest from reference TRBV14 and TRBJ2-3): EAGVTQFPSHSVIEKGQTVTLRCDPISGHDNLYWYRRVMGKEIKFLLHFVKESKQDESGMPNNRFLAERTGGTYSTLKVQPAELEDSGVYFCASSPNFLTDTQYFGPGTRLTVL.

A remark on this clone: The missing CDR3 end, 3 residues past where the read stops, is filled in from the germline J gene. The J gene is TRBJ2-2, the V gene TRBV30; tentative D call: TRBD2 (7 bases). The V gene lost 4 bases and the J gene lost 6 bases, with 18 bases spanning the gap. The CDR3 is 15 amino acids. In germline, CDR1 is GTSNPN, CDR2 SVGIG (reference sequence). The CDR3 is CAWTPKGGDPGELFF. The covered CDR3 bases are TGTGCCTGGACTCCAAAAGGGGGGGACCCCGGGGAG.

Note on this clone: The CDR3 end falls 3 residues outside the read, so it is completed with the germline J gene. The chain is built from TRBV29-1 and TRBJ2-3; 11 bases are a match to TRBD1. The CDR3 has 14 amino acids. Germline assignment: CDR1 SQVTM and CDR2 ANQGSEA. Trimming took 6 bases from V and 4 from J; bases not matched to a gene: 6. The CDR3 DNA, read in part, is TGCAGCGTCTGCCCGGGACAGGGGGCAGATACG. Protein product: CSVCPGQGADT. The full CDR3 protein is CSVCPGQGADTQYF.

About this clone itself: The read ends 3 residues early relative to the CDR3; the germline J gene fills the gap. This chain joins TRBV5-1 and TRBJ2-1; 13 bases map to TRBD2. This CDR3 spans 14 amino acids. V shed 3 bases and J 7 bases; nucleotides not matched to a gene: 1. Germline V gene sequence: CDR1 SGHRS, CDR2 YFSETQ. The CDR3 loop is CASSSTSGGNEQFF. Incomplete CDR3 DNA: TGCGCCAGCAGCTCGACTAGCGGGGGGAATGAG.

With regard to this clone: The missing CDR3 end, 3 residues past where the read stops, is filled in from the germline J gene. The chain carries TRBV5-6 and TRBJ2-3; unclear D gene. In germline, CDR1 is SGHDT, CDR2 YYEEEE. This CDR3 region has 13 residues. Between the trimmed V and J ends, which lost 3 bases and 3 bases, there was a span of 8 bases. The CDR3 is CASSSGHTDTQYF. The part of the CDR3 DNA that was read is TGTGCCAGCAGCTCAGGTCATACAGATACG. The full variable domain, its missing parts supplied by reference TRBV5-6 and TRBJ2-3, is DAGVTQSPTHLIKTRGQQVTLRCSPKSGHDTVSWYQQALGQGPQFIFQYYEEEERQRGNFPDRFSGHQFPNYSSELNVNALLLGDSALYLCASSSGHTDTQYFGPGTRLTVL.

In the case of this clone: Read sequence stops 3 residues before the CDR3 end, and the germline J gene provides the missing end. This chain links TRBV2 with TRBJ1-2, with TRBD1 matching over 8 bases. This CDR3 spans 13 amino acids. V shed 5 bases and J 6 bases; nucleotides not matched to a gene: 5. The germline V gene encodes CDR1 SNHLY and CDR2 FYNNEI. The CDR3 region is CASSPDRVDGYTF. CDR3 DNA, as far as it was read: TGTGCCAGCAGTCCGGACAGGGTGGATGGC.